These T cell receptor beta chains were read from a single sample in a study of CDR3 diversity in severe acne. Using its own MiXCR run on the PCR reads, TCRdb lists one record per CDR3 protein. The table records about 84,000 distinct CDR3 sequences, about 54% of them present only once. The sample taken for sequencing was blood. These receptor sequences come from a male donor in good health, without acne. CDR3s include the opening cysteine and the closing phenylalanine or tryptophan. A D gene is named only where the DNA matches it firmly. Not all rows give a size; the values are once, few, many and, for expanded clones, a class.

>TRBD2|TRBJ2-3|TRBV6-5|.
CASSYGLAGGRDTQYF
TGTGCCAGCAGTTACGGACTAGCGGGGGGGAGAGATACGCAGTATTTT
>TRBD1|TRBJ2-5|TRBV12-3/TRBV12-4|.
CASSLGDSPQETQYF
TGTGCCAGCAGTTTAGGGGACAGTCCCCAAGAGACCCAGTACTTC
>.|TRBJ1-5|TRBV12-3/TRBV12-4|many
CASSLTRGSNQPQHF
TGTGCCAGCAGTTTAACTCGCGGAAGCAATCAGCCCCAGCATTTT
>.|TRBJ1-1|TRBV20-1|.
CSARGTTETEAFF
TGCAGTGCTAGAGGGACCACCGAGACTGAAGCTTTCTTT
>TRBD1|TRBJ2-3|TRBV5-1|.
CASSLEGDSYYKQYF
TGTGCCAGCAGCTTGGAAGGGGACAGTTACTACAAGCAGTATTTT
>.|TRBJ2-7|TRBV5-1|.
CASSFDGTQPSYEQYF
TGCGCCAGCAGCTTCGACGGAACTCAACCCTCCTACGAGCAGTACTTC
>TRBD2|TRBJ2-3|TRBV7-3|.
CASSSTSGGAIRSVRTDTQYF
TGTGCCAGCAGCTCGACTAGCGGGGGGGCTATACGGAGTGTAAGAACAGATACGCAGTATTTT
>TRBD1|TRBJ2-3|TRBV7-6|medium-sized
CASSLVPPDRDTDTQYF
TGTGCCAGCAGCTTAGTCCCACCGGACAGGGACACAGATACGCAGTATTTT
>.|TRBJ1-2|TRBV6-6|many
CASTLRGLYYGYTF
TGTGCCAGCACCCTAAGGGGTCTTTACTATGGCTACACCTTC
>TRBD2|TRBJ2-1|TRBV24-1|.
CATSESLAGGYNEQFF
TGTGCCACCAGTGAGTCCCTAGCGGGAGGGTACAATGAGCAGTTCTTC
>TRBD1|TRBJ2-7|TRBV7-3|.
CASSLPPGQGTNEQYF
TGCGCCAGCAGCCTCCCCCCGGGACAGGGGACGAACGAGCAGTACTTC
>.|TRBJ2-7|TRBV6-5|few
CASSLSREYEQYF
TGTGCCAGCAGTTTGAGTCGGGAGTACGAGCAGTACTTC
>TRBD1|TRBJ1-5|TRBV24-1|few
CATSGTGSRNQPQHF
TGTGCCACCAGTGGGACAGGTTCAAGAAATCAGCCCCAGCATTTT
>TRBD1|TRBJ2-5|TRBV7-2|.
CASSLTAGQGVETQYF
TGTGCCAGCAGTTTAACAGCGGGACAGGGTGTAGAGACCCAGTACTTC
>.|TRBJ2-7|TRBV10-2|.
CASSRFGGPYYEQYF
TGCGCCAGCAGTCGTTTCGGGGGGCCATACTACGAGCAGTACTTC
>TRBD2|TRBJ2-2|TRBV6-1|.
CASSVTSGRAFGELFF
TGTGCCAGCAGTGTAACTAGCGGGAGGGCCTTCGGGGAGCTGTTTTTT
>.|TRBJ2-7|TRBV20-1|.
CSARTGYEQYF
TGCAGTGCTCGGACGGGTTACGAGCAGTACTTC
>TRBD1|TRBJ1-1|TRBV7-3|medium-sized
CASSLHKDRVSFF
TGTGCCAGCAGCTTACACAAGGACAGGGTGTCTTTCTTT
>TRBD2|TRBJ2-3|TRBV5-1|.
CASRGGGANTQYF
TGCGCCAGCAGAGGCGGGGGGGCTAATACGCAGTATTTT
>TRBD1|TRBJ1-1|TRBV19|many
CASRITGQVIMNTEAFF
TGTGCCAGTCGTATCACCGGACAGGTAATAATGAACACTGAAGCTTTCTTT
>.|TRBJ2-3|TRBV24-1|.
CATSPRVASNEQFFTDTQYF
TGTGCCACCAGCCCTCGCGTTGCGTCTAATGAGCAGTTCTTCACAGATACGCAGTATTTT
>.|TRBJ2-1|TRBV19|many
CASSIEGSSNEQFF
TGTGCCAGTAGTATAGAAGGCAGCTCTAATGAGCAGTTCTTC
>.|TRBJ1-1|TRBV30|.
CAWSVQEGTEASF
TGTGCCTGGAGTGTACAAGAGGGGACTGAAGCTTCCTTC
>TRBD1|TRBJ1-2|TRBV7-8|.
CASSISGGGNYGYTF
TGTGCCAGTAGTATATCAGGGGGCGGTAACTATGGCTACACCTTC
>.|TRBJ1-6|TRBV15|medium-sized
CATSSYGSESPLHF
TGTGCCACCAGCAGCTATGGATCGGAATCACCCCTCCACTTT
>.|TRBJ1-1|TRBV7-2|.
CASSFGVSDRWETQYFGPGAEAFF
.
>TRBD2|TRBJ2-1|TRBV4-1|many
CASSQGDLVSGGPYNEQFF
TGCGCCAGCAGCCAAGGGGACCTTGTTAGCGGGGGGCCGTATAATGAGCAGTTCTTC
>TRBD2|TRBJ2-1|TRBV20-1|medium-sized
CSAGSGRADNEQFF
TGCAGTGCTGGGAGCGGGAGGGCTGACAATGAGCAGTTCTTC
>TRBD2|TRBJ2-5|TRBV15|.
CTSTINRGTSGTKVETQYF
TGTACCAGCACCATCAACCGGGGGACTAGCGGGACGAAAGTAGAGACCCAGTACTTC
>.|TRBJ2-3|TRBV5-1|.
CASSVARGWRDTQYF
TGCGCCAGCAGCGTTGCACGGGGTTGGAGGGATACGCAGTATTTT
>TRBD1|TRBJ1-2|TRBV7-9|.
CASSWDRDSYYGYTF
TGTGCCAGCAGCTGGGACCGGGACAGCTACTATGGCTACACCTTC
>TRBD2|TRBJ2-1|TRBV25-1|.
CASTNPGLAGGTSYNERFF
TGTGCCAGCACAAATCCGGGACTAGCGGGCGGAACCTCCTACAATGAGCGGTTCTTC
>.|TRBJ1-5|TRBV2|few
CASGRGGNQPQHF
TGTGCCAGCGGGAGGGGTGGCAATCAGCCCCAGCATTTT
>TRBD2|TRBJ2-7|TRBV7-4|.
CASGPNAGLAGHYEQYF
TGTGCTAGTGGTCCCAACGCTGGGCTAGCGGGGCACTACGAGCAGTACTTC
>TRBD1|TRBJ2-5|TRBV5-1|.
CASSLEQGAPGETQYF
TGCGCCAGCAGCTTGGAACAGGGGGCGCCCGGAGAGACCCAGTACTTC
>TRBD1|TRBJ1-1|TRBV12-3/TRBV12-4|many
CASSLYRGTEAFF
TGTGCCAGCAGTTTATACAGGGGCACTGAAGCTTTCTTT
>.|TRBJ2-7|TRBV7-2|.
CASSFRGTEQYF
TGTGCCAGCAGCTTTCGGGGGACCGAGCAGTACTTC
>.|TRBJ1-5|TRBV24-1|few
CATSDPRRNQPQHF
TGTGCCACCAGTGACCCACGCCGGAATCAGCCCCAGCATTTT
>.|TRBJ1-4|TRBV20-1|.
CQPRRNEKLFF
TGCCAGCCGAGAAGGAACGAAAAACTGTTTTTT
>TRBD2|TRBJ2-3|TRBV20-1|.
CSASDEGLQSTDTQYF
TGCAGTGCTAGCGATGAGGGACTACAAAGCACAGATACGCAGTATTTT
>TRBD1|TRBJ2-7|TRBV24-1|.
CASSSGQGAYEQYF
TGTGCCAGCAGTTCGGGACAGGGGGCTTACGAGCAGTACTTC
>TRBD1|TRBJ1-6|TRBV25-1|many
CASSEYRGISPLHF
TGTGCCAGCAGTGAATACAGGGGGATCTCACCCCTCCACTTT
>.|TRBJ2-5|TRBV24-1|few
CATNSGTSETQYF
TGTGCCACCAATTCAGGGACCTCGGAGACCCAGTACTTC
>.|TRBJ1-6|TRBV7-9|few
CASSLPPGTDGAPLHF
TGTGCCAGCAGCTTACCTCCAGGGACGGACGGCGCACCCCTCCACTTT
>.|TRBJ1-1|TRBV7-9|many
CASSLGRAGFTEAFF
TGTGCCAGCAGCTTAGGGAGGGCGGGGTTCACTGAAGCTTTCTTT
>TRBD2|TRBJ2-2|TRBV5-1|many
CASSPLAGGPANTGELFF
TGCGCCAGCAGCCCTCTAGCGGGGGGCCCCGCGAACACCGGGGAGCTGTTTTTT
>.|TRBJ2-5|TRBV19|.
CASSIGGTGELYF
TGTGCCAGTAGTATAGGCGGCACCGGGGAGCTGTACTTC
>.|TRBJ2-1|TRBV20-1|.
CSARGRHNEQFF
TGCAGTGCTAGGGGGCGCCACAATGAGCAGTTCTTC
>.|TRBJ1-1|TRBV6-5|.
CASSSRPTLEAFF
TGTGCCAGTAGTTCAAGACCGACGCTTGAGGCTTTCTTT
>.|TRBJ2-1|TRBV20-1|many
CSASETVNSYNEQFF
TGCAGTGCTAGCGAGACAGTAAACTCCTACAATGAGCAGTTCTTC
>.|TRBJ2-7|TRBV20-1|.
CSAASTKRSYEQYF
TGCAGTGCCGCCTCCACGAAACGCTCCTACGAGCAGTACTTC
>.|TRBJ1-3|TRBV25-1|few
CASSETAEGDYGYTIYF
TGTGCCAGCAGTGAGACTGCCGAAGGGGACTATGGCTACACCATATATTTT
>.|TRBJ2-5|TRBV9|many
CASSGPLLASSGTQYF
TGTGCCAGCAGCGGCCCTCTGCTAGCGAGTTCCGGGACCCAGTACTTC
>.|TRBJ1-2|TRBV5-1|many
CASSSAASANYGYTF
TGCGCCAGCAGCTCGGCCGCCTCAGCTAACTATGGCTACACCTTC
>TRBD1|TRBJ1-6|TRBV20-1|once
CSSTGDSPLHF
TGCAGTTCGACAGGGGATTCACCCCTCCACTTT